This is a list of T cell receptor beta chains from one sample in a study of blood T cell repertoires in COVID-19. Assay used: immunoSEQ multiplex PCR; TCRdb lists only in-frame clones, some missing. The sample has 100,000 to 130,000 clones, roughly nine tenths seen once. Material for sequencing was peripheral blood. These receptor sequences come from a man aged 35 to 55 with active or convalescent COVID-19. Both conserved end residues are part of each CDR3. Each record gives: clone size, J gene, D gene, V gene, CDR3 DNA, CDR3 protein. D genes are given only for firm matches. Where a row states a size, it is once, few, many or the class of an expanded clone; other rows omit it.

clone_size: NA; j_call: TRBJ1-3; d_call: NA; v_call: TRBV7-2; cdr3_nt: TGTGCCAGCAGCTTAGTCCCAGACTCTGGAAACACCATATATTTT; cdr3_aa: CASSLVPDSGNTIYF
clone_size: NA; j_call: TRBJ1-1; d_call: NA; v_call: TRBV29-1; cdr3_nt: TGCAGCGCTAGCAGGGCTCCGAACACTGAAGCTTTCTTT; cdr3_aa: CSASRAPNTEAFF
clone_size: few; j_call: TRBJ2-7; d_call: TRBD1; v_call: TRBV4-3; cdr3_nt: TGCGCCAGCAGCCTTGACAGGGGGAGCTACGAGCAGTACTTC; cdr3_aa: CASSLDRGSYEQYF
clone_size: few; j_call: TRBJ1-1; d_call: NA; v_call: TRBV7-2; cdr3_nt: TGTGCCAGCAGCTCACAGGGCCGGTGGGACACTGAAGCTTTCTTT; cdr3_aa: CASSSQGRWDTEAFF
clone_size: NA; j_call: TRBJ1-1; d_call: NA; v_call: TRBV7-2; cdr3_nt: TGTGCCAGCAGCTTATCTTATAATCTGAACACTGAAGCTTTCTTT; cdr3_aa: CASSLSYNLNTEAFF
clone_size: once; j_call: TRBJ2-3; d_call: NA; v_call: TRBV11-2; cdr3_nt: TGTGCCAGCAGCTCCCGGGGGGATACGCAGTATTTT; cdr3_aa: CASSSRGDTQYF
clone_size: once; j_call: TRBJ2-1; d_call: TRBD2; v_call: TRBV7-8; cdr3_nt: TGTGCCAGCAGCACCGCTAGCGGTTCCTACAATGAGCAGTTCTTC; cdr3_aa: CASSTASGSYNEQFF
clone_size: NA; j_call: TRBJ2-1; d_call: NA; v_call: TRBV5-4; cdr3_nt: TGTGCCAGCAGCTTGTCAGGGAATGCCTACAATGAGCAGTTCTTC; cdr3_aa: CASSLSGNAYNEQFF
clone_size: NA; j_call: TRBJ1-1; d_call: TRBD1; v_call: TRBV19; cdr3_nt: TGTGCCAGTAGTCCCCAGGGGGCCATGAACACTGAAGCTTTCTTT; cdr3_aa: CASSPQGAMNTEAFF
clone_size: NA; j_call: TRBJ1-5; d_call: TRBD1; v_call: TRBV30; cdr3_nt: TGTGCCTTGGACAGGGGTCGAAATCAGCCCCAGCATTTT; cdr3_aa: CALDRGRNQPQHF
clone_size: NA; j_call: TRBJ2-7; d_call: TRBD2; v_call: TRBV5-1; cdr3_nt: TGCGCCAGCAGCTTGGCGGGACTAGCGGGAAACGAGCAGTACTTC; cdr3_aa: CASSLAGLAGNEQYF
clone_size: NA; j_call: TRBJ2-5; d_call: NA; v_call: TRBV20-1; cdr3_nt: TGCAGTGCTAGACGGGAGACCCAGTACTTC; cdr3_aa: CSARRETQYF
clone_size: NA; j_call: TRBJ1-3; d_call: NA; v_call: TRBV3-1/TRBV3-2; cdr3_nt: TGTGCCAGCAGCCAAGAGGCCTTCTCTGGAAACACCATATATTTT; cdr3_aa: CASSQEAFSGNTIYF
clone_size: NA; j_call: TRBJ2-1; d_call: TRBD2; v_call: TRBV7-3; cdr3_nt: TGTGCCAGCAGCTCTCCGGGACTAGCGGATACCAGGGGTGAGCAGTTCTTC; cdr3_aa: CASSSPGLADTRGEQFF
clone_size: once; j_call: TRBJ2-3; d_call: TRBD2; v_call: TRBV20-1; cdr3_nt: TGCAGTGCTAGTGGCCTAGCGGGAGTCATAGATACGCAGTATTTT; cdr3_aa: CSASGLAGVIDTQYF
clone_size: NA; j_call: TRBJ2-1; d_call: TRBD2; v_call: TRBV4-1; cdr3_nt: TGCGCCAGCAGCCAAGACGGTGGGGGAGGGCCAAATGAGCAGTTCTTC; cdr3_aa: CASSQDGGGGPNEQFF
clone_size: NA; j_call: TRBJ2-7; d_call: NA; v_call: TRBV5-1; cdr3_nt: TGCGCCAGCAGCTATGACGGGACCTACGAGCAGTACTTC; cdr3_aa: CASSYDGTYEQYF
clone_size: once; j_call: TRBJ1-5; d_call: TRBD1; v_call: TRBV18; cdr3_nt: TGTGCCAGCTCACCGGGACAGAATCAGCCCCAGCATTTT; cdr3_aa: CASSPGQNQPQHF
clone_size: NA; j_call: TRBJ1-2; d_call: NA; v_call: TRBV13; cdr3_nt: TGTGCCAGCAGCTTAGGACAGGCGGGGCGGGATGGCTACACCTTC; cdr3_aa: CASSLGQAGRDGYTF
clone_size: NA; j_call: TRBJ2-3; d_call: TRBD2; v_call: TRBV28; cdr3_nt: TGTGCCAGCAGGGCTAGCGGGAGTCCCACAGATACGCAGTATTTT; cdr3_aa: CASRASGSPTDTQYF
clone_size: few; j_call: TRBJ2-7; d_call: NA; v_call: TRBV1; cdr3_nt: TGCACCAGCAGCCAAGAAGGTCCTAGCGGGCCCACCTACGAGCAGTACTTC; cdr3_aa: CTSSQEGPSGPTYEQYF
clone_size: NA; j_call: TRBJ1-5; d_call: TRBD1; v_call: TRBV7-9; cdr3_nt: TGTGCCAGCAGCTTTGGGACAGGGGATCAGCCCCAGCATTTT; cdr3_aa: CASSFGTGDQPQHF
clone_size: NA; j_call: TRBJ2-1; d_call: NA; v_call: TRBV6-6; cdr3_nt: TGTGCCAGCAGTTATCATCAGGACTACAATGAGCAGTTCTTC; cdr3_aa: CASSYHQDYNEQFF
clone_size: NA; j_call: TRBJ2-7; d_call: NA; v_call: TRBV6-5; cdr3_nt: TGTGCCAGCACAGGACAGAGCTCCTACGAGCAGTACTTC; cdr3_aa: CASTGQSSYEQYF
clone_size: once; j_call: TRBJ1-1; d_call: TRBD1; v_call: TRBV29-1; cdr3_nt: TGCAGCGTCCCCGGGACAGGGGGCAACACTGAAGCTTTCTTT; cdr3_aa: CSVPGTGGNTEAFF
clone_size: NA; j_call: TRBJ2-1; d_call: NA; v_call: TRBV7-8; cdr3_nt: TGTGCCAGCAGGGCCTACAGGGTTGGTGATGAGCAGTTCTTC; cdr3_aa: CASRAYRVGDEQFF
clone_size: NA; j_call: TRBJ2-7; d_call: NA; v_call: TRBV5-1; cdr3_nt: TGCGCCAGCAGCGGGCGGGCACAGAGCTCCTACGAGCAGTACTTC; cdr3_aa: CASSGRAQSSYEQYF
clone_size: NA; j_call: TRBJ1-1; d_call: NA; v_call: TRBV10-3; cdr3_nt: TGTGCCATCAGGGTGACAGGGAACACTGAAGCTTTCTTT; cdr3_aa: CAIRVTGNTEAFF
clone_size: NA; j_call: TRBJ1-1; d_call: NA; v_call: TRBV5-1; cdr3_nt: TGCGCCAGCAGCTTGCATTCAGGGCGAAACATGAACACTGAAGCTTTCTTT; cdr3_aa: CASSLHSGRNMNTEAFF
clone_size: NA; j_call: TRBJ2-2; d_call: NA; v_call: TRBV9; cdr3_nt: TGTGCCAGCAGCGTTGGGGCGGTCGGGGAGCTGTTTTTT; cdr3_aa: CASSVGAVGELFF
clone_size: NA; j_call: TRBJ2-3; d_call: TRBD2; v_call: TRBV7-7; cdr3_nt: TGTGCTAGCAGCTTAGCTAGCGGGAGCACAGATACGCAGTATTTT; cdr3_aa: CASSLASGSTDTQYF
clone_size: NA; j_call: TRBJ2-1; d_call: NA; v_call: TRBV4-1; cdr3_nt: TGCGCCAGCAGCCATTCTAGTTACAATGAGCAGTTCTTC; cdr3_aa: CASSHSSYNEQFF
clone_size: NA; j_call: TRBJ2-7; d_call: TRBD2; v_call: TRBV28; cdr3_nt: TGTGCCAGCAGTCGTCTAGCGGGAGGGCCCTACGAGCAGTACTTC; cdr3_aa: CASSRLAGGPYEQYF
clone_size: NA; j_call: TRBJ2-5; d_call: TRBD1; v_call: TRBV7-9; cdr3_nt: TGTGCCAGCAGCTTCGGACAGGGGTGGCAAGAGACCCAGTACTTC; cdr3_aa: CASSFGQGWQETQYF
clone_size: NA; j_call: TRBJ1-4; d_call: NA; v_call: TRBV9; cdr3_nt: TGTGCCAGCAGCGGACAGTACAATAATGAAAAACTGTTTTTT; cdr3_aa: CASSGQYNNEKLFF
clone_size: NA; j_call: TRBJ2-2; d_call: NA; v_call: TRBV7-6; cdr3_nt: TGTGCCAGCAGCCCTAGCTTGAGTAACACCGGGGAGCTGTTTTTT; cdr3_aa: CASSPSLSNTGELFF
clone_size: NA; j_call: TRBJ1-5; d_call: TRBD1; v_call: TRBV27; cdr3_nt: TGTGCCAGCAGGCCCGGGGGAGGACCGGGACAGGGGAATCAGCCCCAGCATTTT; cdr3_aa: CASRPGGGPGQGNQPQHF
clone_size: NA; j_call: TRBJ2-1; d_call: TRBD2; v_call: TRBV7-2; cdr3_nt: TGTGCCAGCAGCTTAGCGGCTAGCGGACGAAATGAGCAGTTCTTC; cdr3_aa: CASSLAASGRNEQFF
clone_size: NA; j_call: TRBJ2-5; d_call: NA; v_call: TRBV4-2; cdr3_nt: TGTGCCAGCAGCCAAGATATGAGACAAGAGACCCAGTACTTC; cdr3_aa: CASSQDMRQETQYF
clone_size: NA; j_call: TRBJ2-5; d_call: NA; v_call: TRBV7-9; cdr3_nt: TGTGCCAGCAGCTTATCAGGAGAGACCCAGTACTTC; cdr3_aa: CASSLSGETQYF
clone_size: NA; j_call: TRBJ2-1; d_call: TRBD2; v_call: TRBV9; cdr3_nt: TGTGCCAGCAGCGTAGGGACTAGCGGATACAATGAGCAGTTCTTC; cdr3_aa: CASSVGTSGYNEQFF
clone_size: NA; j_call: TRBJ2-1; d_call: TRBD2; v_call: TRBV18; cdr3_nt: TGTGCCAGCTCACCGACATACCTGACTAGCGGGAGGGCCTTCGTGAATGAGCAGTTCTTC; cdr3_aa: CASSPTYLTSGRAFVNEQFF
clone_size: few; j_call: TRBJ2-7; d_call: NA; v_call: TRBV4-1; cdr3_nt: TGCGCCAGCAGCCAAACAGGCAGCTCCTACGAGCAGTACTTC; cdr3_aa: CASSQTGSSYEQYF
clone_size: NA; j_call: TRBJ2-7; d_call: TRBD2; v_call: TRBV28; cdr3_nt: TGTGCCAGCAGTCTTCCCCTTGGCGGGGGGCTTGGCTACGAGCAGTACTTC; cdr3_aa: CASSLPLGGGLGYEQYF
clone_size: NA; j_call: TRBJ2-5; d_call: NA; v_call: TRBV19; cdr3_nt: TGTGCCACCCAAGTCAGGGGCGGGACCCAGTACTTC; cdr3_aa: CATQVRGGTQYF
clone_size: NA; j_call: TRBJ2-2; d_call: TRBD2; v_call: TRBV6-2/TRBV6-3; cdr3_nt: TGTGCCAGCAGTTTGGCCGGACTAGCGGGACCAGCGAACACCGGGGAGCTGTTTTTT; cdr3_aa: CASSLAGLAGPANTGELFF
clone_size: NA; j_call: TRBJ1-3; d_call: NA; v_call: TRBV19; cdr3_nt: TGTGCCAGTAGTATCGGAGGGGCTGCTGGAAACACCATATATTTT; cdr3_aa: CASSIGGAAGNTIYF
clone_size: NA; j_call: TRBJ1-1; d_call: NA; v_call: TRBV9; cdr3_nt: TGTGCCAGCAGCGCTACCATGAACACTGAAGCTTTCTTT; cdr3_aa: CASSATMNTEAFF
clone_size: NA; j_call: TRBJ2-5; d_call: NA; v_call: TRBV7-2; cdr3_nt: TGTGCCAGCAGCCCCGGCCGAGGTGGCGGGGAACAAGAGACCCAGTACTTC; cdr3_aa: CASSPGRGGGEQETQYF
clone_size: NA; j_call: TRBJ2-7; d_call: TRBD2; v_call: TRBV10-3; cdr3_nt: TGTGCCATCACCAAGACTAGCGGGCGCTACGAGCAGTACTTC; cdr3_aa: CAITKTSGRYEQYF
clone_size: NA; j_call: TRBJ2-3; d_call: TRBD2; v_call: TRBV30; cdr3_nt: TGTGCCTGGACTCCGGGACTAGCGGGAGGGCCACCAGATACGCAGTATTTT; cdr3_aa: CAWTPGLAGGPPDTQYF